These T cell receptor beta chains were read from a single sample in a study of blood T cell repertoires in COVID-19. The method was immunoSEQ multiplex PCR; TCRdb's version includes in-frame clones alone and lacks a portion of them. The profile shows some 390,000 clones, around 84% of them singletons. The sequencing sample was made of peripheral blood. Receptors were obtained from a human donor in a cohort sampled during active COVID-19. Each CDR3 is given with its conserved first and last residue. D genes are given only for firm matches. Not all rows give a size; the values are once, few, many and, for expanded clones, a class.

>TRBJ2-1|TRBV18|-|-
TGTGCCAGCTCCGGCCAGGGAGGAGACAATGAGCAGTTCTTC
CASSGQGGDNEQFF
>TRBJ2-7|TRBV7-9|TRBD1|-
TGTGCCAGCAGCCCACGGACAGGGAAGGGGTACGAGCAGTACTTC
CASSPRTGKGYEQYF
>TRBJ1-3|TRBV7-2|-|-
TGTGCCAGCAGCTTGACGACTAATGGAAACACCATATATTTT
CASSLTTNGNTIYF
>TRBJ2-1|TRBV7-9|-|-
TGTGCCAGCAGCCCCGACTCGTACAATGAGCAGTTCTTC
CASSPDSYNEQFF
>TRBJ1-3|TRBV28|TRBD1|-
TGTGCCACGTACAGGGGGACCTCTGGAAACACCATATATTTT
CATYRGTSGNTIYF
>TRBJ1-1|TRBV30|-|once
TGTGCCCGTTCTACGGGGAGAAACACTGAAGCTTTCTTT
CARSTGRNTEAFF
>TRBJ2-3|TRBV12-3/TRBV12-4|-|once
TGTGCCAGCAGTTACGGGTTCGCAGATACGCAGTATTTT
CASSYGFADTQYF
>TRBJ2-7|TRBV9|TRBD2|-
TGTGCCAGCAGCCGGGAGGGACACCCTTACGAGCAGTACTTC
CASSREGHPYEQYF
>TRBJ2-5|TRBV2|-|-
TGTGCCAGCAGGCGGGGTGGGGTCAAGCGATCCTTGGAAGAAGAGACCCAGTACTTC
CASRRGGVKRSLEEETQYF
>TRBJ2-7|TRBV2|TRBD2|-
TGTGCCAGCAGTCCATCGCTAGCGGGAGGGCGCGAGCAGTACTTC
CASSPSLAGGREQYF
>TRBJ2-7|TRBV5-4|-|-
TGTGCCAGCAGCTTGGTGTCGGGGAACCCCTCCTACGAGCAGTACTTC
CASSLVSGNPSYEQYF
>TRBJ2-1|TRBV28|-|-
TGTGCCAGCAGGCTAGCGTCGGAGGTAAGGGGCTACAATGAGCAGTTCTTC
CASRLASEVRGYNEQFF
>TRBJ2-3|TRBV24-1|TRBD2|-
TGTGCCACCAGGAAGGGACTAGCGTCTACAGATACGCAGTATTTT
CATRKGLASTDTQYF
>TRBJ1-1|TRBV12-3/TRBV12-4|-|-
TGTGCCAGCAGTTCAAAAGGGGTTGAAGCTTTCTTT
CASSSKGVEAFF
>TRBJ2-5|TRBV24-1|TRBD2|many
TGTGCCACCGGAGAGCGACTAGCGGGAGTGCGGGAGACCCAGTACTTC
CATGERLAGVRETQYF
>TRBJ2-7|TRBV30|-|-
TGTGCCTGGAGTAGGAGTAGCGGATCCTACGAGCAGTACTTC
CAWSRSSGSYEQYF
>TRBJ2-1|TRBV5-1|-|-
TGCGCCAGCAGCAGAACCGAGGCTAGTGGCTGGAATGAGCAGTTCTTC
CASSRTEASGWNEQFF
>TRBJ1-4|TRBV25-1|TRBD1|-
TGTGCCAGCAGTGAATCCACAGGGGGAGAAAAACTGTTTTTT
CASSESTGGEKLFF
>TRBJ2-1|TRBV7-3|-|few
TGTGCCAGCAGCTTAACTGGGGGCGGGTTTCAGTTCTTC
CASSLTGGGFQFF
>TRBJ2-7|TRBV19|TRBD1|-
TGTGCCAGTAGAAAACAGGGGGCCCACTACGAGCAGTACTTC
CASRKQGAHYEQYF
>TRBJ1-5|TRBV6-6|-|-
TGTGCCAGCAGTTACTCGGCCAGGGTCCAGCCCCAGCATTTT
CASSYSARVQPQHF
>TRBJ1-3|TRBV3-1/TRBV3-2|-|-
TGTGCCAGCAGCCAAGAAGGGCGGGGGGCCCGAAACACCATATATTTT
CASSQEGRGARNTIYF
>TRBJ2-7|TRBV27|TRBD2|-
TGTGCCTCAAAGGGAGCGGGGGGGCCTCTCTACGAGCAGTACTTC
CASKGAGGPLYEQYF
>TRBJ2-5|TRBV3-1/TRBV3-2|-|-
TGTGCCAGCAGCCAAGGGGACTGGCCGGGGACCCAGTACTTC
CASSQGDWPGTQYF
>TRBJ2-3|TRBV7-2|TRBD2|once
TGTGCCAGCAGCTCCACTAGCGGGGAGGATACGCAGTATTTT
CASSSTSGEDTQYF
>TRBJ1-6|TRBV5-1|-|-
TGCGCCAGCAGCTTGGCCGGGGAGGCCTCACCCCTCCACTTT
CASSLAGEASPLHF
>TRBJ2-1|TRBV5-5|-|-
TGTGCCAGCACCTACGGGGGGCTTCCAAATGAGCAGTTCTTC
CASTYGGLPNEQFF
>TRBJ2-7|TRBV19|TRBD2|once
TGTGCCAGTAGTCGTAGCGGGGGGCCATCCTACGAGCAGTACTTC
CASSRSGGPSYEQYF
>TRBJ2-2|TRBV19|TRBD1|-
TGTGCCAGTAGTAGGACAGGGACGATCCGGGAGCTGTTTTTT
CASSRTGTIRELFF
>TRBJ1-6|TRBV25-1|-|-
TGTGCCAGCAGTGCAGGTTATAGTTCACCCCTCCACTTT
CASSAGYSSPLHF
>TRBJ1-2|TRBV19|TRBD1|-
TGTGCCAGTTCCCCCCAAGGGGGCCGGTATGGCTACACCTTC
CASSPQGGRYGYTF
>TRBJ2-1|TRBV29-1|TRBD2|-
TGCAGCGTTGAAGATCTTGGACTAGCCGTTAAACGTAATGAGCAGTTCTTC
CSVEDLGLAVKRNEQFF
>TRBJ2-1|TRBV10-1|TRBD1|-
TGCGCCAGCAGTGACCCAGGACAGGGGGCCGATAATGAGCAGTTCTTC
CASSDPGQGADNEQFF
>TRBJ2-1|TRBV11-3|-|-
TGTGCCAGCAGCTCAGGAGCGGAGGGCAATGAGCAGTTCTTC
CASSSGAEGNEQFF
>TRBJ2-7|TRBV9|TRBD2|-
TGTGCCAGCAGCCCAGCGGGACTAGCGCACGACGAGCAGTACTTC
CASSPAGLAHDEQYF
>TRBJ1-4|TRBV5-1|-|-
TGCGCCAGCAGCTTGGCGCGTAATGAAAAACTGTTTTTT
CASSLARNEKLFF
>TRBJ1-6|TRBV18|-|-
TGTGCCAGCTCACCATTTGGCAAGGGGGATAATTCACCCCTCCACTTT
CASSPFGKGDNSPLHF
>TRBJ1-2|TRBV7-2|-|-
TGTGCCAGCAGCTTCTCCCGGGGGGTCGCCTATGGCTACACCTTC
CASSFSRGVAYGYTF
>TRBJ2-7|TRBV28|-|-
TGTGCCAGCAGCTCCGACAGAACCCTTTCCTACGAGCAGTACTTC
CASSSDRTLSYEQYF
>TRBJ2-1|TRBV29-1|-|-
TGCAGCGTTGAACAGGGAAGTTCCTACAATGAGCAGTTCTTC
CSVEQGSSYNEQFF
>TRBJ1-2|TRBV30|TRBD1|-
TGTGCCTGGAGGCCGGGACAGTCCCTAGGCTACACCTTC
CAWRPGQSLGYTF
>TRBJ1-4|TRBV2|-|few
TGTGCCAGCACGGCCTTGAGGGGGGGTGCGGAACTGTTTTTT
CASTALRGGAELFF
>TRBJ1-3|TRBV6-5|-|-
TGTGCCAGCAAGGGAGGGGACATTGGAAACACCATATATTTT
CASKGGDIGNTIYF
>TRBJ2-1|TRBV30|TRBD2|-
TGTGCCTGGAGTAGGGAGGGTCGGGAGCAGTTCTTC
CAWSREGREQFF